The clone carrying this TCR beta chain was counted ten times or more. Its antigen remains unidentified. The authors prepared the TCRbeta library with unique molecular identifiers. Each CDR3 protein is one row after TCRdb ran MiXCR on the PCR reads. The sample has hundreds of thousands of distinct CDR3 sequences, approximately 14% seen once. These data originate in a study of T-cell reconstitution after alpha-beta-depleted transplantation in children. Trimming took off 3 bases at V and 8 bases at J, with 20 bases between the two ends. The germline V gene encodes CDR1 SGHVS and CDR2 FNYEAQ. This CDR3 has 16 residues. Study-level findings and limits: After transplant, at about two months, alpha-beta T cells were reportedly derived from several hundred expanded graft clones.

V and J are TRBV7-6 and TRBJ2-1; D is tentatively TRBD1 or TRBD2 (5 bases each). The sequences come from PBMCs, collected before TCRalphabeta/CD19-depleted stem cell transplant. This receptor was taken from a girl under 10 years old with congenital amegakaryocytic thrombocytopenia, due to receive a stem cell transplant. CDR3 nucleotide sequence: TGTGCCAGCAGCTTTGACCGGGACCCGGGCTTCGATGAGCAGTTCTTC. Amino acids: CASSFDRDPGFDEQFF.